This passage covers 26 T cell receptor beta chains from one sample sequenced in a study of blood T cell repertoires in COVID-19. Using immunoSEQ multiplex PCR, the repertoire was profiled, and TCRdb retains in-frame clones only, with some absent. This sample carries tens of thousands of clones, approximately 87% of them seen once, and the ten largest clones take 5.5% to 7%. Input material: peripheral blood. The receptors here all came from a woman between 55 and 75 years old with acute or convalescent COVID-19.

The chain has TRBV4-2 and TRBJ2-1; TRBD1 agrees at 7 bases. V trimming: 1 base; J trimming: 7 bases; junction bases outside the gene matches: 13. This CDR3 contains 17 residues. Germline V lookup: CDR1 LGHNA, CDR2 YNFKEQ. The CDR3 DNA sequence: TGTGCCAGCAGCCAAGGTGGATTTGGGACAGTAACTAATGAGCAGTTCTTC. Encoded protein: CASSQGGFGTVTNEQFF.

The chain has TRBV9 and TRBJ2-7; 7 bases map to TRBD1. This CDR3 has 15 amino acids. CDR1 and CDR2 from the germline V gene are SGDLS and YYNGEE. Trimming took 4 bases from V and 1 from J; bases not matched to a gene: 8. The DNA for the CDR3 is TGTGCCAGCAGCACCGGGACAGCTGGTTCCTACGAGCAGTACTTC. This translates into CASSTGTAGSYEQYF.

This clone was seen more than once but under ten times. The chain employs TRBV6-5 and TRBJ1-2; D may be TRBD1 (5 bases). The CDR3 loop spans 12 amino acids. V lost 8 bases to trimming and J lost 5 bases, with 12 bases between them. CDR1 is MNHEY and CDR2 is SVGAGI in the germline V gene. The CDR3 DNA reads TGTGCCAGCGGAGGGGACGATTATGGCTACACCTTC. Translation: CASGGDDYGYTF.

The chain links TRBV30 to TRBJ1-2, with D hard to call. CDR1 is GTSNPN and CDR2 is SVGIG in the germline V gene (reference sequence). CDR3 length: 14 residues. Trimming removed 0 bases from V and 8 bases from J, with 16 bases in between. CDR3 nucleotide sequence: TGTGCCTGGAGTGTACAGAGTGCGCTGAGAGGCTACACCTTC. Protein product: CAWSVQSALRGYTF.

The chain links TRBV3-1 (or the pseudogene TRBV3-2) to TRBJ2-5; possibly TRBD2 for D (5 bases). The germline gives CDR1 LGHDT, CDR2 YNNKEL (reference sequence). V lost 0 bases, J lost 4 bases, and 12 bases lay in between. The CDR3 covers 15 residues. CDR3 residues: CASSQEYRRVETQYF. The CDR3 bases are TGTGCCAGCAGCCAAGAATATAGGCGGGTAGAGACCCAGTACTTC.

By share, this clone counts as medium-sized. The gene calls are TRBV2 and TRBJ1-3; tentatively, D is TRBD1 (6 bases). The ends were cut back, 4 bases at V and 2 bases at J, with 15 bases in the middle. CDR1 and CDR2 (germline): SNHLY, FYNNEI. CDR3 length: 16 residues. DNA of the CDR3: TGTGCCAGCAGTGTCCCACTGACAGGTCCTGGAAACACCATATATTTT. Translation: CASSVPLTGPGNTIYF. Full variable domain (remainder filled in from reference TRBV2 and TRBJ1-3): EPEVTQTPSHQVTQMGQEVILRCVPISNHLYFYWYRQILGQKVEFLVSFYNNEISEKSEIFDDQFSVERPDGSNFTLKIRSTKLEDSAMYFCASSVPLTGPGNTIYFGEGSWLTVV.

The chain joins TRBV7-2 to TRBJ1-1; no clear D. Germline V lookup: CDR1 SGHTA, CDR2 FQGNSA. The CDR3 sequence is 14 residues long. Trimming stripped 5 bases from V and 3 bases from J, with 13 bases between. CDR3 sequence: CASSPLSGHTEAFF. CDR3 sequence (DNA): TGTGCCAGCAGCCCCCTGAGTGGGCACACTGAAGCTTTCTTT. The full variable domain, in which reference TRBV7-2 and TRBJ1-1 provide the parts outside the CDR3, is GAGVSQSPSNKVTEKGKDVELRCDPISGHTALYWYRQSLGQGLEFLIYFQGNSAPDKSGLPSDRFSAERTGGSVSTLTIQRTQQEDSAVYLCASSPLSGHTEAFFGQGTRLTVV.

V and J are TRBV3-1 (or the pseudogene TRBV3-2) and TRBJ1-5, with D maybe TRBD1 (5 bases). This CDR3 is 15 amino acids long. Trimming removed 4 bases from V and 0 bases from J, with 10 bases in between. CDR1 LGHDT and CDR2 YNNKEL come from the germline V gene (reference sequence). The CDR3, as DNA: TGTGCCAGCAGCCGCTCAGGGAATAGCAATCAGCCCCAGCATTTT. It specifies CASSRSGNSNQPQHF.

The V and J genes are TRBV3-1 (or the pseudogene TRBV3-2) and TRBJ1-3; no reliable D call. Germline V gene data show CDR1 as LGHDT and CDR2 as YNNKEL (reference sequence). V lost 1 base, J lost 0 bases, and 7 bases lay in between. This CDR3 has 15 residues. The CDR3 is CASSQGTSSGNTIYF. CDR3 sequence (DNA): TGTGCCAGCAGCCAAGGGACTTCCTCTGGAAACACCATATATTTT.

The chain joins TRBV15 to TRBJ1-4; D unclear. The germline V and J ends were trimmed by 2 bases and 10 bases, with 20 bases remaining between them. In germline, CDR1 is LNHNV, CDR2 YYDKDF (reference sequence). The CDR3 sequence is 16 residues long. The CDR3 is CATSRSPGRPGGKLFF. DNA of the CDR3: TGTGCCACCAGCAGATCTCCCGGACGGCCGGGAGGAAAACTGTTTTTT.

For the CDR3, the DNA is TGTGCCAGCAGCTTAGGCGGGATTCTATCCTACGAGCAGTACTTC. Translated: CASSLGGILSYEQYF. The chain recombines TRBV7-2 with TRBJ2-7; D is perhaps TRBD2 (6 bases). Trimming left V 1 base short and J 1 base short, with 11 bases between. Germline-derived CDR1 and CDR2 are SGHTA and FQGNSA. The CDR3 spans 15 residues.

This clone was observed a few times. This chain links TRBV11-2 with TRBJ2-7, with TRBD1 matching 8 bases. The CDR3 sequence is 14 residues long. J lost 0 bases, V lost 6 bases, and 4 bases had no gene match. Looked up from germline, CDR1 is SGHAT and CDR2 is FQNNGV. The CDR3 is CASSRTGSSYEQYF. The CDR3 DNA reads as TGTGCCAGCAGTCGGACAGGGAGCTCCTACGAGCAGTACTTC.

The genes are TRBV11-2 and TRBJ2-1; D possibly corresponds to TRBD2 (6 bases). In germline, CDR1 is SGHAT, CDR2 FQNNGV. This CDR3 has 17 amino acids. Trimming left V 0 bases short and J 5 bases short, with 17 bases between. The CDR3 DNA reads as TGTGCCAGCAGCTTAGAACGGGGGAGCTCCAGCGACAATGAGCAGTTCTTC. It is translated as CASSLERGSSSDNEQFF.

The chain has TRBV5-5 and TRBJ1-4, with D tentatively TRBD1 (6 bases). Germline values: CDR1 SGHKS, CDR2 YYEKEE (reference sequence). The V and J ends lost 4 bases and 0 bases respectively, with 19 bases between them. There are 18 residues in the CDR3. The CDR3 DNA reads TGTGCCAGCAGCGGGGGCCTAACAGGGTTGGCAACTAATGAAAAACTGTTTTTT. Residues: CASSGGLTGLATNEKLFF.

This chain joins TRBV7-2 and TRBJ2-3; 9 bases are a match to TRBD1. Looked up from germline, CDR1 is SGHTA and CDR2 is FQGNSA. V lost 5 bases and J lost 2; bases outside the gene matches: 8. The CDR3 contains 16 residues. The CDR3 coding sequence is TGTGCCAGCAGCGCCAGACAGGGGGGGGCCACAGATACGCAGTATTTT. It encodes CASSARQGGATDTQYF.

This clone was counted between two and nine times. V is TRBV2 and J is TRBJ2-1; a weak D match, TRBD1 (6 bases). Trimming took 8 bases from V and 7 from J, leaving 15 bases between them. CDR3 length: 13 amino acids. Germline-derived CDR1 and CDR2 are SNHLY and FYNNEI. The CDR3 coding sequence is TGTGCCAGCGGCCCGACAGGCATTAATGAGCAGTTCTTC. Amino acids: CASGPTGINEQFF.

The chain uses TRBV5-4 and TRBJ2-7; possibly TRBD2 for D (6 bases). Trimming left V 5 bases short and J 5 bases short, with 20 bases between. Germline CDR1 SGHNT, CDR2 YYREEE (reference sequence). There are 15 residues in the CDR3. The CDR3 reads CASSSPAGPGHEQYF. In nucleotides, the CDR3 is TGTGCCAGCAGTTCGCCGGCGGGACCAGGCCACGAGCAGTACTTC.

The chain is built from TRBV6-5 and TRBJ1-2, with D perhaps matching TRBD1 (5 bases). Germline CDR1 and CDR2: MNHEY and SVGAGI. V lost 7 bases, J lost 7 bases, and 22 bases lay in between. The CDR3 covers 15 residues. DNA for the CDR3: TGTGCCAGCACCCCGGGGCAGGGAGGTTCTAGTGGCTACACCTTC. Amino acids: CASTPGQGGSSGYTF.

The count of this clone is one. The chain employs TRBV7-3 and TRBJ2-7; weak D call: TRBD1 (6 bases). V was shortened by 5 bases and J by 7 bases, with 21 bases between the two germline ends. The CDR3 is made up of 15 amino acids. From germline, CDR1 is SGHTA and CDR2 FQGTGA. In nucleotides, the CDR3 is TGTGCCAGCAGCCTCGGTGGGGGCGCGGTAGGGGAGCAGTACTTC. Its translation is CASSLGGGAVGEQYF. Supplemented by reference TRBV7-3 and TRBJ2-7, the full variable domain reads GAGVSQTPSNKVTEKGKYVELRCDPISGHTALYWYRQSLGQGPEFLIYFQGTGAADDSGLPNDRFFAVRPEGSVSTLKIQRTERGDSAVYLCASSLGGGAVGEQYFGPGTRLTVT.

This clone has a single count. The chain employs TRBV3-1 (or the pseudogene TRBV3-2) and TRBJ2-2, with unresolved D. The CDR3 length is 16 residues. Trimming shortened V by 8 bases and J by 3 bases, and 19 bases separated the two germline ends. CDR1 is LGHDT and CDR2 is YNNKEL in the germline V gene (reference sequence). The CDR3 nucleotides are TGTGCCAGCGCGGTCAGCCCCCCTCCAGACACCGGGGAGCTGTTTTTT. Its protein is CASAVSPPPDTGELFF.

The chain is built from TRBV18 and TRBJ1-2; 7 nucleotides line up with TRBD1. V trimming: 4 bases; J trimming: 6 bases; junction bases outside the gene matches: 11. This CDR3 is built from 15 residues. The germline V gene has CDR1 KGHSH and CDR2 LQKENI. CDR3: CASSRRQGNGDGYTF. The CDR3 region has the DNA TGTGCCAGCTCACGACGACAGGGAAATGGTGATGGCTACACCTTC. The variable domain in full, completed from reference TRBV18 and TRBJ1-2, reads NAGVMQNPRHLVRRRGQEARLRCSPMKGHSHVYWYRQLPEEGLKFMVYLQKENIIDESGMPKERFSAEFPKEGPSILRIQQVVRGDSAAYFCASSRRQGNGDGYTFGSGTRLTVV.

V gene TRBV7-8 combines with J gene TRBJ2-3; 8 nucleotides agree with TRBD1. V trimming: 5 bases; J trimming: 7 bases; junction bases outside the gene matches: 8. The germline gives CDR1 SGHVS, CDR2 FQNEAQ. CDR3 size: 14 residues. The CDR3 region is CASSPQQGENTQYF. The CDR3 bases are TGTGCCAGCAGCCCCCAACAGGGGGAAAATACGCAGTATTTT. The whole variable domain, filled in from reference TRBV7-8 and TRBJ2-3, reads GAGVSQSPRYKVAKRGQDVALRCDPISGHVSLFWYQQALGQGPEFLTYFQNEAQLDKSGLPSDRFFAERPEGSVSTLKIQRTQQEDSAVYLCASSPQQGENTQYFGPGTRLTVL.

V and J are TRBV6-1 and TRBJ2-1, with unresolved D. V lost 5 bases and J 10 bases, leaving 12 bases between the germline ends. This CDR3 is 12 amino acids long. CDR1 and CDR2 (germline): MNHNS, SASEGT. The CDR3 DNA reads as TGTGCCAGCAGTTATGCGTCCCGGGAGCAGTTCTTC. This codes for CASSYASREQFF.

The chain is built from TRBV4-1 and TRBJ1-2; 8 bases agree with TRBD1. The CDR3 totals 15 residues. V lost 1 base to trimming and J lost 1 base; unmatched junction nucleotides: 2. Germline values: CDR1 MGHRA, CDR2 YSYEKL. The CDR3 DNA reads as TGCGCCAGCAGCCAAGGGACAGGGTATAACTATGGCTACACCTTC. The encoded protein is CASSQGTGYNYGYTF.

This clone turned up a few times. This chain uses TRBV7-3 with TRBJ2-2; D gene ambiguous. The CDR3 has 15 amino acids. In germline, CDR1 is SGHTA, CDR2 FQGTGA. V lost 2 bases, J lost 6 bases, and 13 bases lay in between. CDR3 amino acids: CASSLGRSTSGELFF. The CDR3 nucleotides are TGTGCCAGCAGCTTAGGTCGGAGTACCTCCGGGGAGCTGTTTTTT.

The J gene is TRBJ2-4, the V gene TRBV12-5; the match to TRBD1 covers 7 bases. The CDR3 contains 15 residues. CDR1 and CDR2 from the germline V gene are LGHNT and FRNRAP. Trimming cost V 6 bases and J 6 bases; bases outside gene matches: 11. CDR3 protein: CASGSFLGTANIQYF. The CDR3 bases are TGTGCTAGTGGATCCTTCCTCGGGACAGCAAACATTCAGTACTTC.